The rows below give T cell receptor beta chains drawn from one sample of a study of Ad26.COV2.S vaccination and SARS-CoV-2 variants. TCRdb's copy holds only in-frame clones and misses some; the assay was immunoSEQ multiplex PCR. The table has approximately 300,000 clones, about 86% seen once. The starting material was peripheral blood, obtained in a trial of Ad26.COV2.S vaccine versus placebo. The receptors come from a person aged 18-60 years who received the Ad26.COV2.S COVID-19 vaccine or a placebo. Both conserved end residues are part of each CDR3. A D gene is named only where the DNA matches it firmly. Size values are once, few and many counts, or a class for expanded clones, and some rows have none.

cdr3_aa d_call j_call v_call cdr3_length clone_size
CSASILAGYTDTQYF TRBD2 TRBJ2-3 TRBV20-1 15 NA
CASSYRGTNEKLFF NA TRBJ1-4 TRBV5-1 14 NA
CASSRPGSGTDTQYF NA TRBJ2-3 TRBV7-9 15 NA
CASSQVTSPVPYGYTF NA TRBJ1-2 TRBV4-2 16 NA
CASSLGDTYNEQFF NA TRBJ2-1 TRBV5-1 14 NA
CSVDTRLAGALYNEQFF TRBD2 TRBJ2-1 TRBV29-1 17 NA
CASSSYLAGYTDTQYF TRBD2 TRBJ2-3 TRBV6-2/TRBV6-3 16 NA
CASSPTGADGYTF NA TRBJ1-2 TRBV18 13 few
CASSSGLLMTNTEAFF NA TRBJ1-1 TRBV18 16 NA
CASSWTGVNYGYTF TRBD1 TRBJ1-2 TRBV7-2 14 NA
CASSVQGQGGLYF TRBD1 TRBJ2-7 TRBV7-2 13 NA
CAVQGRDNQPQHF NA TRBJ1-5 TRBV10-3 13 NA